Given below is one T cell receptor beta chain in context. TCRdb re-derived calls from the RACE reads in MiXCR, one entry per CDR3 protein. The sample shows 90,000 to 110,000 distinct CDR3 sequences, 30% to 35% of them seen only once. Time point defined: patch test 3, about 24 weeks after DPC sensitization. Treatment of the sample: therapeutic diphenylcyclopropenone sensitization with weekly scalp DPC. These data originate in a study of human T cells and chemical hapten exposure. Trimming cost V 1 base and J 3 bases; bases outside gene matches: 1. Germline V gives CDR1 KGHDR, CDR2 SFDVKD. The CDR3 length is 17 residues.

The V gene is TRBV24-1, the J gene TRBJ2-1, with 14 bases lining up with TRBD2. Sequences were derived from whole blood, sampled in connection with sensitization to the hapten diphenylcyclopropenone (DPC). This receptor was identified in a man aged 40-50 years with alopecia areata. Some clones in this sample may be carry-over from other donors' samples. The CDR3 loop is CATSDFGTSGSYNEQFF. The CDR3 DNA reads TGTGCCACCAGTGATTTCGGGACTAGCGGGAGCTACAATGAGCAGTTCTTC.